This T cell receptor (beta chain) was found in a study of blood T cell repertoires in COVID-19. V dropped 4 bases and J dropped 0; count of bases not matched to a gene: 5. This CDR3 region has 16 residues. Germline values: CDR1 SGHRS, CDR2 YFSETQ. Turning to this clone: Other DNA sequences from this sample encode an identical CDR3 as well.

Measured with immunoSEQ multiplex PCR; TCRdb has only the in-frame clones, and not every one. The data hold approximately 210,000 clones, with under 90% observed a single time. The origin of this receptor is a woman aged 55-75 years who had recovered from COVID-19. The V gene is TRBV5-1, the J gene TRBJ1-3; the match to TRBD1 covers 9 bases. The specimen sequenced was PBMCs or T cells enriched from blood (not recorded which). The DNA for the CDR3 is TGCGCCAGCAGCCTGGGACAGGGTTTCTCTGGAAACACCATATATTTT. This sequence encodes CASSLGQGFSGNTIYF.